This TCR beta chain was captured in a study of immune heterogeneity within non-small cell lung tumors. Whole-study results and caveats: Each patient's tumor sites shared recurring identical dominant CDR3 beta clonotypes, and individual sites also carried their own high-frequency clones.

With regard to this clonotype: Its antigen is not identified.

Multiplex PCR amplified TCR beta CDR3 with 32 V and 13 J primers. TCRdb analysed the multiplex PCR reads with MiXCR anew, one entry per CDR3 protein. The sample comprises approximately 6,000 distinct CDR3 sequences, roughly a fifth of which are singletons, and around 9.7% rests with the top ten. Genomic DNA from bulk tumor acted as the template, and 600 ng was loaded per sample. Several widely spaced biopsies per primary tumor were taken during surgery. Patients went through curative surgery, and their non-small cell lung cancer was untreated and newly diagnosed. CDR1 and CDR2 (germline): SGHAT, FQNNGV. The V segment lost 5 bases and the J segment 11 bases; nucleotides outside the gene matches: 11. The CDR3 length is 14 residues.

The source material was lung tumor tissue. The rearrangement joins TRBV11-2 to TRBJ1-4; 7 nucleotides line up with TRBD1. This receptor was obtained from a woman in her sixties or seventies with non-small cell lung cancer. This chain's CDR3 is CASSARTGGGKLFF. In DNA, the CDR3 is TGTGCCAGCAGCGCCAGGACAGGAGGAGGGAAACTGTTTTTT.